What follows are 9 T cell receptor beta chains derived from one specimen sequenced in a study of blood T cell repertoires in COVID-19. This table comes from immunoSEQ multiplex PCR, and its TCRdb copy is limited to in-frame clones, with some not included. The sample yields roughly 500,000 clones, approximately 90% seen once. Source material: PBMCs or T cells enriched from blood (not recorded which). The receptors originated from a woman aged 60 to 75 who had recovered from COVID-19.

In its sample, this clone was seen once. The rearrangement uses TRBV7-9 and TRBJ2-1; D is unclear. Per the germline V gene, CDR1 is SEHNR and CDR2 is FQNEAQ (reference sequence). The V and J ends lost 4 bases and 9 bases respectively, with 10 bases between them. The CDR3 totals 12 residues. This CDR3 is CASSYSSIEQFF. CDR3 bases: TGTGCCAGCAGCTACTCATCGATTGAGCAGTTCTTC.

The CDR3 DNA sequence: TGTGCCAGCAGTGTGTCCCTCGGAGATACGCAGTATTTT. This gives the protein CASSVSLGDTQYF. The chain carries TRBV6-4 and TRBJ2-3; D not resolved. V was clipped by 4 bases and J by 5 bases, with 10 bases between them. The CDR3 spans 13 residues. Germline-derived CDR1 and CDR2 are MRHNA and SNTAGT.

This clone showed up just once. This rearrangement joins TRBV27 to TRBJ1-1; TRBD1 matches at 7 bases. Germline V gene data show CDR1 as MNHEY and CDR2 as SMNVEV (reference sequence). This CDR3 spans 14 amino acids. The trim removed 6 bases at V and 10 bases at J, leaving 14 bases unmatched. The CDR3 reads CASRKGDSRRRAFF. The CDR3, as DNA: TGTGCCAGCAGGAAAGGGGACAGCCGGCGGAGAGCTTTCTTT.

The rearrangement uses TRBV11-3 and TRBJ2-7; no reliable D call. V was shortened by 5 bases and J by 1 base, with 12 bases between the two germline ends. The CDR3 runs 14 residues. CDR1 is SGHNT, CDR2 YENEEA, per germline. The CDR3 bases are TGTGCCAGCAGCCCGAGAGGTGGATCCTACGAGCAGTACTTC. The encoded protein is CASSPRGGSYEQYF.

The V and J genes are TRBV6-5 and TRBJ1-2; D is possibly TRBD1 (6 bases). Trimming cost V 0 bases and J 3 bases, with 11 bases left between them. The CDR3 is 15 residues long. Germline CDR1 is MNHEY and CDR2 is SVGAGI. CDR3 in DNA: TGTGCCAGCAGTTACTCCGGACAGTCTGACTATGGCTACACCTTC. This codes for CASSYSGQSDYGYTF.

Only a few counts were recorded for this clone. The chain couples TRBV9 to TRBJ2-7; 9 nucleotides match TRBD2. The CDR3 covers 15 residues. CDR1 is SGDLS and CDR2 is YYNGEE in the germline V gene. With 4 bases clipped from V and 2 bases from J, the junction kept 7 bases outside the gene matches. CDR3 amino acids: CASSPPSGKAYEQYF. CDR3 bases: TGTGCCAGCAGCCCTCCTAGCGGGAAAGCCTACGAGCAGTACTTC.

The J gene is TRBJ2-1, the V gene TRBV9; D is unclear. The CDR3 has 15 residues. Between the trimmed V and J ends, which lost 3 bases and 4 bases, there was a span of 14 bases. Germline V gene lookup returns CDR1 SGDLS and CDR2 YYNGEE. The CDR3 loop is CASSAGPQAYNEQFF. The CDR3 coding sequence is TGTGCCAGCAGCGCTGGGCCCCAGGCATACAATGAGCAGTTCTTC. Full variable domain (remainder filled in from reference TRBV9 and TRBJ2-1): DSGVTQTPKHLITATGQRVTLRCSPRSGDLSVYWYQQSLDQGLQFLIQYYNGEERAKGNILERFSAQQFPDLHSELNLSSLELGDSALYFCASSAGPQAYNEQFFGPGTRLTVL.

V gene TRBV18 combines with J gene TRBJ2-7; 9 bases fit TRBD1. CDR3 length: 14 residues. The trim removed 1 base at V and 2 bases at J, leaving 0 bases unmatched. CDR1 is KGHSH, CDR2 LQKENI, per germline. Here the CDR3 reads CASSPRTGAYEQYV. The CDR3 bases are TGTGCCAGCTCACCACGGACAGGGGCCTACGAGCAGTACGTC.

The rearrangement links TRBV6-5 to TRBJ1-2; perhaps TRBD1 as D (6 bases). With 6 bases removed from V and 1 base from J, the gap between germline ends came to 12 bases. The CDR3 covers 14 residues. Germline V gene data show CDR1 as MNHEY and CDR2 as SVGAGI. The CDR3 DNA follows: TGTGCCAGCAGGCAACAGGGTAATAACTATGGCTACACCTTC. It specifies CASRQQGNNYGYTF.